The sequence of this T cell receptor beta chain was determined in a study of cytomegalovirus exposure and HLA in healthy donors. General study findings and limits: Follow-up analysis later connected one missense variant in DCLRE1C with trimming of TCR beta V- and J-genes. Most sequenced TCRs were rare (though some public TCRs occurred in many donors).

Primers: 60 Vbeta forward and 13 Jbeta reverse. Only in-frame clones appear in the TCRdb table, and some are missing; sequencing was by immunoSEQ multiplex PCR. Seen here are under 250,000 clones, around 82% observed once, and the top ten hold about 2.7%. The V gene's germline CDR1 is MGHRA and CDR2 YSYEKL. The CDR3 is made up of 14 amino acids. After removal of 1 base from V and 3 bases from J, the junction contained 2 bases not matched to a gene. Of note for this clone: The antigen remains unidentified.

The sequence came from a woman aged 25 to 39 in good health and CMV-seronegative. The J gene is TRBJ1-1, the V gene TRBV4-1; 7 nucleotides match TRBD1. Material: PBMCs. CDR3 nucleotides: TGCGCCAGCAGCCAAGCCAGGGGGTACACTGAAGCTTTCTTT. Translated, it gives CASSQARGYTEAFF.